These T cell receptor beta chains were read from a single sample in a study of blood T cell repertoires in COVID-19. Assay: immunoSEQ multiplex PCR; the TCRdb copy retains only in-frame clones and omits some. The sample shows 55,000 to 90,000 clones, roughly 85% of them seen only once. The sequenced material came from peripheral blood. The receptors were sampled from a woman of 80 years or more with active or convalescent COVID-19. Each CDR3 is given with its conserved first and last residue. A D gene is named only where the DNA matches it firmly. Not every row has a clone size; where given, it reads once, few, many or a size class.

V	length	size	J	D	CDR3	DNA
TRBV5-1	14	.	TRBJ2-2	TRBD2	CASSTGLASGELFF	TGCGCCAGCAGCACTGGACTAGCTAGCGGGGAGCTGTTTTTT
TRBV19	15	.	TRBJ1-1	.	CASSISWTVETEAFF	TGTGCCAGTAGTATATCTTGGACAGTGGAGACTGAAGCTTTCTTT
TRBV28	16	.	TRBJ2-7	.	CASSLRNLGRYYEQYF	TGTGCCAGCAGTTTACGAAACTTGGGCAGGTACTACGAGCAGTACTTC
TRBV10-2	13	.	TRBJ2-7	.	CASCQGFHYEQYF	TGCGCCAGCTGTCAGGGGTTTCACTACGAGCAGTACTTC
TRBV7-6	11	.	TRBJ2-7	.	CASSLLFEQYF	TGTGCCAGCAGCCTTCTGTTCGAGCAGTACTTC
TRBV28	15	.	TRBJ2-7	TRBD1	CASSETGERVYEQYF	TGTGCCAGCAGTGAGACAGGGGAGAGGGTCTACGAGCAGTACTTC
TRBV7-2	16	.	TRBJ2-5	TRBD2	CASSLGGGLDQETQYF	TGTGCCAGCAGCTTAGGAGGGGGACTAGATCAAGAGACCCAGTACTTC
TRBV6-5	14	.	TRBJ1-1	.	CASSKPGWNTEAFF	TGTGCCAGCAGTAAACCAGGGTGGAACACTGAAGCTTTCTTT
TRBV28	14	few	TRBJ1-1	TRBD1	CASSLGQPYTEAFF	TGTGCCAGCAGCCTGGGACAGCCCTACACTGAAGCTTTCTTT
TRBV24-1	14	.	TRBJ2-1	.	CATSDPAQGAEQFF	TGTGCCACCAGTGACCCTGCACAGGGAGCTGAGCAGTTCTTC
TRBV7-2	15	.	TRBJ1-4	.	CASSLAGVGSEKLFF	TGTGCCAGCAGCTTAGCGGGAGTAGGGTCTGAAAAACTGTTTTTT
TRBV30	17	once	TRBJ1-5	TRBD1	CAWGWQGQGLGNQPQHF	TGTGCCTGGGGATGGCAGGGACAGGGGCTGGGGAATCAGCCCCAGCATTTT
TRBV28	14	.	TRBJ1-5	.	CASTRGGGKQPQHF	TGTGCCAGCACCCGAGGGGGGGGCAAGCAGCCCCAGCATTTT
TRBV10-3	18	once	TRBJ2-1	TRBD2	CAISAKRGGGASYNEQFF	TGTGCCATCAGTGCCAAACGCGGCGGGGGGGCTTCCTACAATGAGCAGTTCTTC
TRBV12-3/TRBV12-4	11	.	TRBJ2-3	.	CASSLADTQYF	TGTGCCAGCAGCCTCGCAGATACGCAGTATTTT
TRBV6-6	16	.	TRBJ1-5	.	CASRTTGRNSNQPQHF	TGTGCCAGCAGGACTACCGGACGGAATAGCAATCAGCCCCAGCATTTT
TRBV5-4	15	once	TRBJ2-1	TRBD1	CASSDRQGVYNEQFF	TGTGCCAGCAGCGACAGACAGGGGGTCTACAATGAGCAGTTCTTC
TRBV7-2	15	.	TRBJ1-5	.	CASSPVGRSNQPQHF	TGTGCCAGCAGCCCCGTGGGGCGTAGCAATCAGCCCCAGCATTTT
TRBV2	8	.	TRBJ1-5	.	CARKSRYF	TGTGCCCGAAAATCGAGGTATTTT
TRBV30	14	.	TRBJ1-6	TRBD1	CAWETGTGNSPLHF	TGTGCCTGGGAGACAGGGACAGGCAATTCACCCCTCCACTTT
TRBV27	11	.	TRBJ2-2	.	CASKRAGELFF	TGTGCCAGCAAGCGGGCCGGGGAGCTGTTTTTT
TRBV6-4	17	few	TRBJ2-6	.	CASSDSDSHSGANVLTF	TGTGCCAGCAGTGACTCAGACAGCCACTCTGGGGCCAACGTCCTGACTTTC
TRBV20-1	15	.	TRBJ2-1	TRBD2	CSASSGGRNYNEQFF	TGCAGTGCTAGTTCGGGGGGGAGAAACTACAATGAGCAGTTCTTC
TRBV5-6	15	.	TRBJ2-2	.	CASSPRGGGTGELFF	TGTGCCAGCAGCCCAAGGGGAGGGGGCACCGGGGAGCTGTTTTTT
TRBV12-3/TRBV12-4	13	.	TRBJ1-4	TRBD1	CASSGQGYEKLFF	TGTGCCAGCAGTGGACAGGGTTATGAAAAACTGTTTTTT
TRBV19	16	.	TRBJ2-3	TRBD1	CASSRGGRQGTYTQYF	TGTGCCAGTAGCCGCGGTGGTAGACAGGGAACTTATACGCAGTATTTT
TRBV18	14	.	TRBJ1-1	.	CASSPSMDRGEAFF	TGTGCCAGCTCACCATCGATGGATAGGGGTGAAGCTTTCTTT
TRBV30	11	.	TRBJ1-4	.	CAWSLNEKLFF	TGTGCCTGGAGCCTCAATGAAAAACTGTTTTTT